What follows are 10 T cell receptor beta chains derived from one specimen sequenced in a study of early T cells in non-severe SARS-CoV-2 infection. MiXCR was run by TCRdb on the 5' RACE reads, yielding one entry per CDR3 protein. The table shows about 48,000 distinct CDR3 sequences, with around 5.6% occurring only once. What was sequenced was whole blood. These receptors came from an adult who was a healthcare worker with PCR-confirmed SARS-CoV-2 infection or an uninfected control (not recorded which).

In its sample, this clonotype was seen many times. The CDR3 DNA sequence: TGCAGCGTTGACCCGGGGGCCAACGAGCAGTACTTC. Protein sequence: CSVDPGANEQYF. The chain joins TRBV29-1 to TRBJ2-7, with D tentatively TRBD1 or TRBD2 (6 bases each). Per the germline V gene, CDR1 is SQVTM and CDR2 is ANQGSEA. V gave up 3 bases and J gave up 5 bases, with 11 bases separating them. The CDR3 extends over 12 amino acids.

This clonotype was seen at least ten times. The chain uses TRBV7-9 and TRBJ1-3; 7 bases align to TRBD1. V trimming: 1 base; J trimming: 3 bases; junction bases outside the gene matches: 6. The CDR3 extends over 16 amino acids. Germline lookup yields CDR1 SEHNR and CDR2 FQNEAQ (reference sequence). The chain's CDR3 is CASSLEGGRVGNTIYF. The CDR3 nucleotides are TGTGCCAGCAGCTTAGAAGGGGGCAGGGTTGGAAACACCATATATTTT.

This clonotype was detected only a few times. V is TRBV20-1 and J is TRBJ2-2; a possible D gene is TRBD2 (5 bases). This CDR3 spans 16 amino acids. Looked up from germline, CDR1 is DFQATT and CDR2 is SNEGSKA (reference sequence). The V end was cut by 6 bases, the J end by 4 bases, with 21 bases between. CDR3 loop: CSASPGELGGTGELFF. The CDR3 nucleotides are TGCAGTGCCTCGCCCGGGGAGCTGGGCGGCACCGGGGAGCTGTTTTTT.

There are many counts of this clonotype. The J gene is TRBJ2-6, the V gene TRBV19; D possibly corresponds to TRBD1 (6 bases). V lost 3 bases and J lost 5, with 14 bases in between. CDR3 length: 16 amino acids. Germline V gene data show CDR1 as LNHDA and CDR2 as SQIVND (reference sequence). Written as DNA, the CDR3 is TGTGCCAGTAGTATGGGTACAGGGTTTCGGGCCAACGTCCTGACTTTC. Residues: CASSMGTGFRANVLTF. Variable domain in full (rest from reference TRBV19 and TRBJ2-6): DGGITQSPKYLFRKEGQNVTLSCEQNLNHDAMYWYRQDPGQGLRLIYYSQIVNDFQKGDIAEGYSVSREKKESFPLTVTSAQKNPTAFYLCASSMGTGFRANVLTFGAGSRLTVL.

As for this clonotype: It may be a read error: a sequence one base away is much more abundant. The V call is TRBV21-1, the J call TRBJ1-4; no check of the table's D call, TRBD1, against the DNA was made. TRBV21-1 is a recognized pseudogene. The CDR3 is 15 residues long. CDR3 sequence reads: CASSTGQGTNDKLFF. The CDR3 bases are TGTGCCAGCAGCACTGGACAGGGAACTAATGATAAACTGTTTTTT.

This clonotype has ten or more counts. This chain connects TRBV2 to TRBJ2-3; D is unresolved. The germline gives CDR1 SNHLY, CDR2 FYNNEI. V lost 8 bases, J lost 2 bases, and 11 bases lay in between. The CDR3 covers 13 residues. The CDR3 loop is CASLSEITDTQYF. For the CDR3, the DNA is TGTGCCAGCCTATCGGAAATCACAGATACGCAGTATTTT.

This clonotype was detected ten times or more. The chain carries TRBV4-1 and TRBJ2-1; the D gene could be TRBD1 or TRBD2 (6 bases each). The V end lost 6 bases, the J end lost 9 bases, and 21 bases lay between the germline ends. The CDR3 consists of 15 residues. Germline V CDR1 and CDR2: MGHRA, YSYEKL. This CDR3 reads CASSQRPGAGGEQFF. CDR3 DNA: TGCGCCAGCAGTCAGAGGCCGGGGGCAGGCGGTGAGCAGTTCTTC.

This clonotype was counted many times. The CDR3 nucleotides read TGCGCCAGCAGCCAAGATGTGCAGTCATACTCTGGAAACACCATATATTTT. Protein sequence: CASSQDVQSYSGNTIYF. This sequence joins TRBV4-3 and TRBJ1-3; no firm D call. The germline V gene has CDR1 LGHNA and CDR2 YSLEER. V gave up 0 bases and J gave up 0 bases, with 12 bases separating them. This CDR3 comprises 17 residues.

In the case of this clonotype: Relative to the germline gene, one junction end is altered; a read error may explain this. The CDR3 region is CASSSGTRGAGEPFF. Written as DNA, the CDR3 is TGCGCCAGCAGCTCCGGGACTAGGGGCGCCGGGGAGCCGTTTTTT. The rearrangement uses TRBV4-3 and TRBJ2-2; 8 bases fit TRBD2. CDR3 size: 15 residues. The germline V gene has CDR1 LGHNA and CDR2 YSLEER.

This clonotype has ten or more counts. The rearrangement links TRBV7-7 to TRBJ2-5; 10 bases line up with TRBD2. Looked up from germline, CDR1 is SSHAT and CDR2 is FNYEAQ (reference sequence). This CDR3 is 14 amino acids long. After removal of 5 bases from V and 7 bases from J, the junction contained 7 bases not matched to a gene. CDR3 DNA sequence: TGTGCCAGCAGCCTAGACAGCGGGAGGGGGACCCAGTACTTC. Translation gives CASSLDSGRGTQYF.